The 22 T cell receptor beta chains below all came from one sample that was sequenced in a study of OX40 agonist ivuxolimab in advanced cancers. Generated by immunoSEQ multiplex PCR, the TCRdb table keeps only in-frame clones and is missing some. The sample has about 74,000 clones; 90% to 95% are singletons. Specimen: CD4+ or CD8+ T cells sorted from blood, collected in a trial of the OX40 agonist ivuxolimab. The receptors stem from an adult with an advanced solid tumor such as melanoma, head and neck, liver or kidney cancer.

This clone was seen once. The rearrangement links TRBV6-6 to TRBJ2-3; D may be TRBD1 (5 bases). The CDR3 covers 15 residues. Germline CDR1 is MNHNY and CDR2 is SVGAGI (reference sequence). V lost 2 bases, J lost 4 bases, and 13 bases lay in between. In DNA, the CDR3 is TGTGCCAGCAGTTACATGGGGCAGGGCCCAGATACGCAGTATTTT. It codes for CASSYMGQGPDTQYF.

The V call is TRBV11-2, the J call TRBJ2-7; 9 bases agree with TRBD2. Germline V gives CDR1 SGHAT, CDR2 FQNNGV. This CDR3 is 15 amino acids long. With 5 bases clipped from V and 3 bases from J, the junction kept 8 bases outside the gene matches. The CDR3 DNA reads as TGTGCCAGCAGCCTCCGGAGCGGGGGGTTCTACGAGCAGTACTTC. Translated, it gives CASSLRSGGFYEQYF.

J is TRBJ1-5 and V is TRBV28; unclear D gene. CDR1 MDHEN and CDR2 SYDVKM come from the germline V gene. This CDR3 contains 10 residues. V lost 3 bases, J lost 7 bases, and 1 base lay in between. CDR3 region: CASSFQPQHF. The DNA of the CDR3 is TGTGCCAGCAGTTTCCAGCCCCAGCATTTT.

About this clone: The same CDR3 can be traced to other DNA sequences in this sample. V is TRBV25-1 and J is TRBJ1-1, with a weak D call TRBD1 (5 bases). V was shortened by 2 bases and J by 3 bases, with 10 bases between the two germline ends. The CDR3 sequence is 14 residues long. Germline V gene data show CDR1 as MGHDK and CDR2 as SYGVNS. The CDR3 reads CASSEGVGDTEAFF. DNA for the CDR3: TGTGCCAGCAGTGAAGGGGTGGGGGACACTGAAGCTTTCTTT.

The CDR3 reads CASQGLGTGELFF. The CDR3 DNA is TGTGCCAGCCAGGGTTTAGGCACCGGGGAGCTGTTTTTT. V usage is TRBV6-5 and J usage is TRBJ2-2, with a tentative D call TRBD1 (5 bases). V shed 8 bases and J shed 4 bases, with 11 bases lying between them. In germline, CDR1 is MNHEY, CDR2 SVGAGI. CDR3 length equals 13 residues.

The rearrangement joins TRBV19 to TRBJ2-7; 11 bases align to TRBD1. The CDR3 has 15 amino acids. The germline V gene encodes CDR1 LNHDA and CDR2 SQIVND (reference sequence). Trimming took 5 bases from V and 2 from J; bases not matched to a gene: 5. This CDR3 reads CASSPGTGGTYEQYF. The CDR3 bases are TGTGCCAGTAGTCCCGGGACAGGGGGGACCTACGAGCAGTACTTC. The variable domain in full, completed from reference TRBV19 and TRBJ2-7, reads DGGITQSPKYLFRKEGQNVTLSCEQNLNHDAMYWYRQDPGQGLRLIYYSQIVNDFQKGDIAEGYSVSREKKESFPLTVTSAQKNPTAFYLCASSPGTGGTYEQYFGPGTRLTVT.

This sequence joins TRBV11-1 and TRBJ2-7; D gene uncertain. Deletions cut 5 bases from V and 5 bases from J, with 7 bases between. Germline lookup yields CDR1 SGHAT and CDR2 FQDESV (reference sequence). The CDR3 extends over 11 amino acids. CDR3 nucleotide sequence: TGTGCCAGCAGCACAACAGACGAGCAGTACTTC. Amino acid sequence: CASSTTDEQYF.

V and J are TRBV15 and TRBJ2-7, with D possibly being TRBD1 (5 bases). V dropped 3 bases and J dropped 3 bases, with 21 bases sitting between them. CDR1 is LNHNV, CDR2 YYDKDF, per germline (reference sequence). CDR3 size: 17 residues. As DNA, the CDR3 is TGTGCCACCAGCAGTGGTGGGCAGGGTTTCCTTCACTACGAGCAGTACTTC. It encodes CATSSGGQGFLHYEQYF.

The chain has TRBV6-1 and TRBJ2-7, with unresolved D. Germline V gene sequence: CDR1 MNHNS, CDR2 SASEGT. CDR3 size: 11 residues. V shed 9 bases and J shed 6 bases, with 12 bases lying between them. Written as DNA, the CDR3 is TGTGCCAGTCTGCGGACCGTCGAGCAGTACTTC. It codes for CASLRTVEQYF.

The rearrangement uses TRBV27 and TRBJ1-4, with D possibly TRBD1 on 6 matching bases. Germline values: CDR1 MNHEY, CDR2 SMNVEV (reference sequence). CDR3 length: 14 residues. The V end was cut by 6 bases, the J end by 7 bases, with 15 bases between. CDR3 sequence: CASSGTPRGEKLFF. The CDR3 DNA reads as TGTGCCAGCAGCGGGACACCCCGGGGTGAAAAACTGTTTTTT. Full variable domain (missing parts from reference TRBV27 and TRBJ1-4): EAQVTQNPRYLITVTGKKLTVTCSQNMNHEYMSWYRQDPGLGLRQIYYSMNVEVTDKGDVPEGYKVSRKEKRNFPLILESPSPNQTSLYFCASSGTPRGEKLFFGSGTQLSVL.

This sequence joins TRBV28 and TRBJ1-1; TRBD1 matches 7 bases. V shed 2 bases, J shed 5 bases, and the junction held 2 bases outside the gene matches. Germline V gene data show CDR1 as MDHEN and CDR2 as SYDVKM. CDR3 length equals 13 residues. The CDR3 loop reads CASSLETGTEAFF. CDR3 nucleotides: TGTGCCAGCAGTTTAGAGACAGGGACTGAAGCTTTCTTT.

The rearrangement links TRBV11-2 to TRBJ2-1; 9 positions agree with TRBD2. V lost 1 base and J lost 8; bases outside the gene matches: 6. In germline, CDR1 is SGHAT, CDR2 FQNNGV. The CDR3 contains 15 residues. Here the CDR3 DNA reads TGTGCCAGCAGCTTAGGCGGGAGGGCCATCGATGAGCAGTTCTTC. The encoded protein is CASSLGGRAIDEQFF.

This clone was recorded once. The CDR3 sequence: CASSLWTGDNEQFF. The CDR3 nucleotides are TGCGCCAGCAGCCTCTGGACAGGGGACAATGAGCAGTTCTTC. V is TRBV4-3 and J is TRBJ2-1; TRBD1 aligns across 9 bases. V was pared by 4 bases and J by 5 bases, with 3 bases of the junction left unmatched. The CDR3 contains 14 residues. Germline V gene sequence: CDR1 LGHNA, CDR2 YSLEER.

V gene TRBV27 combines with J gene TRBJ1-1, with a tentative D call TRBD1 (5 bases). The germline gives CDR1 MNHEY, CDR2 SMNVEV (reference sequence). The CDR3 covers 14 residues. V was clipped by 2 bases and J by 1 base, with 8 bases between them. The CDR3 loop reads CASSLGQGNTEAFF. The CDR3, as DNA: TGTGCCAGCAGTTTAGGGCAGGGGAACACTGAAGCTTTCTTT.

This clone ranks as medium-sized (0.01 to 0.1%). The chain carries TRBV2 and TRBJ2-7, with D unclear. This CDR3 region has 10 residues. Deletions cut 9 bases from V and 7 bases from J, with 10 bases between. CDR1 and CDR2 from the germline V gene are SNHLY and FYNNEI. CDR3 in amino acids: CASLHVEQYF. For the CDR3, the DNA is TGTGCCAGTCTTCACGTGGAGCAGTACTTC.

The CDR3 DNA reads as TGTGCCAGCAGTGAAGGGACCACTGAAGCTTTCTTT. Residues: CASSEGTTEAFF. The rearrangement joins TRBV6-1 to TRBJ1-1; D is uncertain. V gave up 1 base and J gave up 4 bases, with 4 bases separating them. Germline CDR1 and CDR2: MNHNS and SASEGT. This CDR3 spans 12 amino acids.

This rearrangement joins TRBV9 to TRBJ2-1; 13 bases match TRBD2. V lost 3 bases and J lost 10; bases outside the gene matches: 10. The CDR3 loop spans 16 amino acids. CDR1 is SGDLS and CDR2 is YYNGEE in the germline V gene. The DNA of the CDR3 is TGTGCCAGCAGCGGAGGGACTAGCGGGATCTTGGGAGAGCAGTTCTTC. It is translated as CASSGGTSGILGEQFF. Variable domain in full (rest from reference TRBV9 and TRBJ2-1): DSGVTQTPKHLITATGQRVTLRCSPRSGDLSVYWYQQSLDQGLQFLIQYYNGEERAKGNILERFSAQQFPDLHSELNLSSLELGDSALYFCASSGGTSGILGEQFFGPGTRLTVL.

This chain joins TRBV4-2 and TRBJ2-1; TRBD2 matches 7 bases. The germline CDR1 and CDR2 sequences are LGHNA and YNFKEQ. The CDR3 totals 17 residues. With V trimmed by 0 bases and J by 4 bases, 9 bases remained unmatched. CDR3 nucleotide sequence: TGTGCCAGCAGCCAAGAAGACGGGGGGAGATTATACAATGAGCAGTTCTTC. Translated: CASSQEDGGRLYNEQFF.

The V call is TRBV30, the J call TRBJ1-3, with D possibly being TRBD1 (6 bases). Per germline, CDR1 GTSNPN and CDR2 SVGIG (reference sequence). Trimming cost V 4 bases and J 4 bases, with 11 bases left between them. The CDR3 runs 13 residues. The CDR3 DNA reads TGTGCCTGGACCCTGGGGGCGGGAAACACCATATATTTT. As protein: CAWTLGAGNTIYF.

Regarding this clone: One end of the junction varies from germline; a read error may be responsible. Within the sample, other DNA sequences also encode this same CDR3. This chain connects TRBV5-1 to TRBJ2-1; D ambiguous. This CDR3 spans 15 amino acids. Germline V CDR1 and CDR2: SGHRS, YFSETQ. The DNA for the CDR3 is TGCGCCAGTAGCTTGCTGACCAACCCGACCAATGAGCAGTTCTTC. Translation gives CASSLLTNPTNEQFF.

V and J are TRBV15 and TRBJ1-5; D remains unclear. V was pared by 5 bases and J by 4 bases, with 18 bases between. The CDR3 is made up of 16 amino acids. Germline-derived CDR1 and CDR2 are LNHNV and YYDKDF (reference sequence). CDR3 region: CATSPLFTLGNQPQHF. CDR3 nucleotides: TGTGCCACCAGCCCCCTTTTCACCTTGGGGAATCAGCCCCAGCATTTT.

The CDR3 is CASSYEDIYTEAFF. The CDR3 DNA follows: TGCGCCAGCAGCTATGAGGATATCTACACTGAAGCTTTCTTT. The genes are TRBV5-1 and TRBJ1-1; D remains ambiguous. The CDR3 contains 14 residues. CDR1 SGHRS and CDR2 YFSETQ come from the germline V gene. V was shortened by 3 bases and J by 3 bases, with 12 bases between the two germline ends.